This T cell receptor (beta chain) was sequenced in a study of T cell changes during pregnancy in multiple sclerosis. CDR3 length: 17 amino acids. Unmatched junction bases numbered 10, after V lost 4 bases and J lost 3 bases. In germline, CDR1 is SGHDN, CDR2 FVKESK. The data were produced by immunoSEQ multiplex PCR, yet TCRdb's version contains in-frame clones alone and is incomplete. Seen here are 40,000 to 65,000 clones, over 80% observed once, and the top ten hold around 0.25%. J is TRBJ2-4 and V is TRBV14, with 9 bases that match TRBD1. Specimen: CD4+ T cells from peripheral blood mononuclear cells, collected in the third trimester of pregnancy. This clonotype was sampled from a female donor with multiple sclerosis, enrolled in a pregnancy study. Written as DNA, the CDR3 is TGTGCCAGCAGCCCGTACGACAGGGGGAACGGCAAAAACATTCAGTACTTC. It codes for CASSPYDRGNGKNIQYF.